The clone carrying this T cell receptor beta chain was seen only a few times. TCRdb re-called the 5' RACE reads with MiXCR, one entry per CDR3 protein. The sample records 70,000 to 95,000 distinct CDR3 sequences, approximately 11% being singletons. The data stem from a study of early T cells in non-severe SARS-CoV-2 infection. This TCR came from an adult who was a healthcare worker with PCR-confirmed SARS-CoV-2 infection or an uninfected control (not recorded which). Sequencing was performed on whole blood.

The CDR3 DNA follows: TGTGCCAGCAGCCCCCAACCGCGGGGGGAGCAAGAGACCCAGTACTTC. Encoded protein: CASSPQPRGEQETQYF. The chain carries TRBV5-4 and TRBJ2-5; 8 positions agree with TRBD2. The CDR3 is made up of 16 amino acids. The V gene end was trimmed by 4 bases and the J gene end by 2 bases; junction bases not matched to a gene: 10. Looked up from germline, CDR1 is SGHNT and CDR2 is YYREEE (reference sequence).